The next 19 T cell receptor beta chains were all read from a single sample in a study of shared clonotypes between healthy human individuals. The repertoire was sequenced with immunoSEQ multiplex PCR; TCRdb's copy has only in-frame clones and lacks some. The sample consists of roughly 2.2 million clones, about 92% of them appearing once. The sample consisted of naive CD4+ T cells from PBMCs. Subset in this sample: CD45RA+ positively selected. The source of these receptors is a man aged 18 to 35 in good health. Some clones in this sample may be carry-over from other donors' samples.

About this clone: Other DNA sequences in the sample encode the same CDR3. This chain uses TRBV28 with TRBJ2-1; 9 bases fit TRBD1. Germline lookup yields CDR1 MDHEN and CDR2 SYDVKM. J lost 3 bases, V lost 5 bases, and 5 bases had no gene match. CDR3 length: 15 amino acids. The CDR3: CASSPGTGFYNEQFF. The CDR3 DNA is TGTGCCAGCAGTCCCGGGACAGGGTTCTACAATGAGCAGTTCTTC. Full variable domain (missing parts from reference TRBV28 and TRBJ2-1): DVKVTQSSRYLVKRTGEKVFLECVQDMDHENMFWYRQDPGLGLRLIYFSYDVKMKEKGDIPEGYSVSREKKERFSLILESASTNQTSMYLCASSPGTGFYNEQFFGPGTRLTVL.

The chain's CDR3 is CASPQRSGGNQPQHF. The DNA for the CDR3 is TGTGCCAGCCCACAGCGGTCAGGGGGCAATCAGCCCCAGCATTTT. The chain employs TRBV11-3 and TRBJ1-5, with a tentative D call TRBD1 (6 bases). CDR1 is SGHNT and CDR2 is YENEEA in the germline V gene. This CDR3 contains 15 residues. V was shortened by 8 bases and J by 2 bases, with 16 bases between the two germline ends.

This clone was found once. V is TRBV7-2 and J is TRBJ2-7, with TRBD2 matching 7 bases. V was clipped by 2 bases and J by 3 bases; unmatched bases: 7. Germline lookup yields CDR1 SGHTA and CDR2 FQGNSA. CDR3 size: 15 residues. CDR3 protein: CASSLSQGGFYEQYF. The CDR3 DNA sequence: TGTGCCAGCAGCTTAAGCCAGGGAGGGTTCTACGAGCAGTACTTC.

The rearrangement uses TRBV4-1 and TRBJ2-1; no firm D call. V dropped 4 bases and J dropped 5 bases, with 15 bases sitting between them. CDR1 is MGHRA, CDR2 YSYEKL, per germline. The CDR3 loop spans 15 amino acids. CDR3 coding DNA: TGCGCCAGCAGCCTAAAGATAGGACGGGACAATGAGCAGTTCTTC. Translating it yields CASSLKIGRDNEQFF.

Of note for this clone: Other DNA sequences from this sample encode an identical CDR3 as well. The chain recombines TRBV5-1 with TRBJ1-1; 8 bases fit TRBD1. The CDR3 extends over 13 amino acids. V trimming: 4 bases; J trimming: 3 bases; junction bases outside the gene matches: 2. The germline CDR1 and CDR2 sequences are SGHRS and YFSETQ. CDR3 sequence: CASSADRDTEAFF. The CDR3 bases are TGCGCCAGCAGCGCGGACAGGGACACTGAAGCTTTCTTT.

In this sample, this clone turned up once. The chain uses TRBV9 and TRBJ1-2; D remains ambiguous. V lost 2 bases and J lost 4, with 15 bases in between. Germline V gene sequence: CDR1 SGDLS, CDR2 YYNGEE. The CDR3 runs to 15 residues. CDR3 in amino acids: CASSVRMGYLYGYTF. The CDR3 DNA follows: TGTGCCAGCAGCGTTAGAATGGGCTACCTCTATGGCTACACCTTC.

The chain combines TRBV7-9 with TRBJ1-2; 12 nucleotides match TRBD1. V dropped 2 bases and J dropped 5; count of bases not matched to a gene: 12. This CDR3 contains 18 residues. Germline V gene lookup returns CDR1 SEHNR and CDR2 FQNEAQ (reference sequence). The CDR3 here is CASSLTGTGGFSGYGYTF. CDR3 nucleotides: TGTGCCAGCAGCTTAACCGGGACAGGGGGCTTCTCGGGGTATGGCTACACCTTC.

As regards this clone: Other nucleotide sequences in the sample specify the same CDR3. This rearrangement joins TRBV5-1 to TRBJ2-5; 10 bases are shared with TRBD1. Germline V gene lookup returns CDR1 SGHRS and CDR2 YFSETQ. J lost 5 bases, V lost 5 bases, and 6 bases had no gene match. The CDR3 is 14 residues long. In DNA, the CDR3 is TGCGCCAGCAGACCGGGGACAGGGGCGGAGACCCAGTACTTC. Encoded protein: CASRPGTGAETQYF. Filled out from reference TRBV5-1 and TRBJ2-5, the complete variable domain reads KAGVTQTPRYLIKTRGQQVTLSCSPISGHRSVSWYQQTPGQGLQFLFEYFSETQRNKGNFPGRFSGRQFSNSRSEMNVSTLELGDSALYLCASRPGTGAETQYFGPGTRLLVL.

The chain links TRBV2 to TRBJ2-5; TRBD1 is a possible D gene (6 bases). V was trimmed by 7 bases and J by 5 bases, leaving 11 bases between them. There are 12 residues in the CDR3. Per germline, CDR1 SNHLY and CDR2 FYNNEI. The CDR3 nucleotides read TGTGCCAGCACCCAGAGGGGGGAGACCCAGTACTTC. Translation gives CASTQRGETQYF.

The rearrangement joins TRBV25-1 to TRBJ2-6, with D possibly called TRBD1 or TRBD2 (5 bases each). CDR3 length: 16 amino acids. V shed 3 bases and J shed 0 bases, with 9 bases lying between them. Germline-derived CDR1 and CDR2 are MGHDK and SYGVNS. CDR3: CASSEAGSSGANVLTF. The CDR3 coding sequence is TGTGCCAGCAGTGAGGCAGGGAGCTCTGGGGCCAACGTCCTGACTTTC.

The CDR3 bases are TGTGCCTGGAGTGTACGGCACAGTGCGGGCTACACCTTC. The encoded protein is CAWSVRHSAGYTF. This chain uses TRBV30 with TRBJ1-2; D gene ambiguous. The CDR3 runs to 13 residues. Per the germline V gene, CDR1 is GTSNPN and CDR2 is SVGIG (reference sequence). The V and J ends lost 0 bases and 8 bases respectively, with 13 bases between them.

V gene TRBV9 combines with J gene TRBJ2-7; 11 bases agree with TRBD2. The CDR3 is 15 residues long. The J segment lost 6 bases and the V segment lost 4 bases, leaving 9 bases of the junction unmatched. CDR1 is SGDLS, CDR2 YYNGEE, per germline. CDR3 region: CASSLLGLAGGEQYF. The CDR3 region has the DNA TGTGCCAGCAGCCTCCTCGGGCTAGCGGGAGGCGAGCAGTACTTC.

The V and J genes are TRBV2 and TRBJ2-1; D uncertain. Trimming stripped 6 bases from V and 1 base from J, with 10 bases between. The germline V gene encodes CDR1 SNHLY and CDR2 FYNNEI. This CDR3 has 14 residues. The DNA for the CDR3 is TGTGCCAGCAGGGTGGCCGTTTCCTACAATGAGCAGTTCTTC. Translation gives CASRVAVSYNEQFF.

Notes on this clone: This same CDR3 is encoded by further DNA sequences in the sample. V is TRBV18 and J is TRBJ2-7; 7 bases agree with TRBD2. The CDR3 sequence is 12 residues long. After removal of 3 bases from V and 4 bases from J, the junction contained 0 bases not matched to a gene. Germline V lookup: CDR1 KGHSH, CDR2 LQKENI. The CDR3 DNA sequence: TGTGCCAGCTCACCGGGAGGGTACGAGCAGTACTTC. Protein: CASSPGGYEQYF.

The count of this clone is one. V and J are TRBV9 and TRBJ2-2; D gene uncertain. Per the germline V gene, CDR1 is SGDLS and CDR2 is YYNGEE. Trimming shortened V by 3 bases and J by 7 bases, and 4 bases separated the two germline ends. This CDR3 is 11 amino acids long. The CDR3 nucleotides read TGTGCCAGCAGCGCGAGCGGGGAGCTGTTTTTT. Protein sequence: CASSASGELFF.

The V and J genes are TRBV6-6 and TRBJ2-2, with D uncertain. CDR1 MNHNY and CDR2 SVGAGI come from the germline V gene (reference sequence). Trimming pared 0 bases from V and 1 base from J, leaving 6 bases between. This CDR3 is built from 15 residues. The CDR3, as DNA: TGTGCCAGCAGTTACTCCCCAGGGAACACCGGGGAGCTGTTTTTT. Amino acid sequence: CASSYSPGNTGELFF.

Notes on this clone: Other DNA sequences in this sample translate to the same CDR3. V gene TRBV2 combines with J gene TRBJ1-3, with D perhaps TRBD1 (5 bases). This CDR3 contains 14 residues. Germline CDR1 and CDR2: SNHLY and FYNNEI. The V end lost 9 bases, the J end lost 0 bases, and 12 bases lay between the germline ends. CDR3 sequence (DNA): TGTGCCAGTCGGGACGGGACCTCTGGAAACACCATATATTTT. Its translation: CASRDGTSGNTIYF. The variable domain in full, completed from reference TRBV2 and TRBJ1-3, reads EPEVTQTPSHQVTQMGQEVILRCVPISNHLYFYWYRQILGQKVEFLVSFYNNEISEKSEIFDDQFSVERPDGSNFTLKIRSTKLEDSAMYFCASRDGTSGNTIYFGEGSWLTVV.

The chain couples TRBV2 to TRBJ1-6, with D unresolved. Germline V gene lookup returns CDR1 SNHLY and CDR2 FYNNEI. This CDR3 region has 13 residues. Between the trimmed V and J ends, which lost 6 bases and 3 bases, there was a span of 6 bases. CDR3 DNA sequence: TGTGCCAGCAGGGGCAGCTATAATTCACCCCTCCACTTT. Translation: CASRGSYNSPLHF.

This clone was picked up one time. V and J are TRBV28 and TRBJ2-1, with D uncertain. Per the germline V gene, CDR1 is MDHEN and CDR2 is SYDVKM. The CDR3 runs to 18 residues. Trimming cost V 5 bases and J 0 bases, with 20 bases left between them. The CDR3 DNA sequence: TGTGCCAGCAGTGCAATGAAAGCGATACAAAGCTCCTACAATGAGCAGTTCTTC. Translation: CASSAMKAIQSSYNEQFF.